This entry lists 18 T cell receptor beta chains sequenced from one sample in a study of OX40 agonist ivuxolimab in advanced cancers. Sequenced by immunoSEQ multiplex PCR; TCRdb stores in-frame clones only, minus some. The sample includes about 70,000 clones, roughly nine tenths of them seen just once. The source was CD4+ or CD8+ T cells sorted from blood, collected in a trial of the OX40 agonist ivuxolimab. The source of these receptors is an adult with an advanced solid tumor such as melanoma, head and neck, liver or kidney cancer.

The CDR3: CASSLRDTLDEQYF. CDR3 bases: TGTGCCAGCAGCTTAAGGGACACCCTAGACGAGCAGTACTTC. J is TRBJ2-7 and V is TRBV7-9, with D possibly being TRBD1 (6 bases). The CDR3 extends over 14 amino acids. From germline, CDR1 is SEHNR and CDR2 FQNEAQ (reference sequence). The V gene lost 2 bases and the J gene lost 5 bases, with 13 bases spanning the gap.

The CDR3 DNA reads as TGTGCCACCAGCACGAGACTAGATGGAAATACGCAGTATTTT. Translation gives CATSTRLDGNTQYF. The chain links TRBV15 to TRBJ2-3, with D possibly being TRBD2 (6 bases). In germline, CDR1 is LNHNV, CDR2 YYDKDF (reference sequence). This CDR3 is 14 amino acids long. V lost 4 bases and J 7 bases, leaving 15 bases between the germline ends.

This chain links TRBV2 with TRBJ1-5; D not resolved. The CDR3 totals 15 residues. V lost 0 bases and J lost 0, with 6 bases in between. Germline V gene data show CDR1 as SNHLY and CDR2 as FYNNEI. The CDR3 loop reads CASSEALNSNQPQHF. CDR3 sequence (DNA): TGTGCCAGCAGTGAAGCGTTAAATAGCAATCAGCCCCAGCATTTT.

This clone was picked up one time. The DNA of the CDR3 is TGTGCCAGCAGTGACTCAGGGGCGAATAACTATGGCTACACCTTC. It encodes CASSDSGANNYGYTF. The V and J genes are TRBV6-1 and TRBJ1-2, with D possibly matching TRBD1 (6 bases). V gave up 3 bases and J gave up 1 base, with 12 bases separating them. CDR1 and CDR2 (germline): MNHNS, SASEGT. The CDR3 loop spans 15 amino acids.

The J gene is TRBJ2-7, the V gene TRBV6-1, with 7 bases lining up with TRBD1. V lost 7 bases, J lost 0 bases, and 3 bases stayed unmatched. CDR3 length: 13 residues. Germline assignment: CDR1 MNHNS and CDR2 SASEGT. Here the CDR3 DNA reads TGTGCCAGCAACCGGGACAGCTCCTACGAGCAGTACTTC. Its protein product is CASNRDSSYEQYF.

The chain has TRBV14 and TRBJ2-5; 9 positions match TRBD2. Losses at the gene ends were 0 bases for V and 2 bases for J; bases not matched to a gene: 7. The germline V gene has CDR1 SGHDN and CDR2 FVKESK. The CDR3 runs 17 residues. The CDR3 DNA follows: TGTGCCAGCAGCCAAGAGAAGGGGCTAGCGGGACAAGAGACCCAGTACTTC. This encodes CASSQEKGLAGQETQYF. The full variable domain, in which reference TRBV14 and TRBJ2-5 provide the parts outside the CDR3, is EAGVTQFPSHSVIEKGQTVTLRCDPISGHDNLYWYRRVMGKEIKFLLHFVKESKQDESGMPNNRFLAERTGGTYSTLKVQPAELEDSGVYFCASSQEKGLAGQETQYFGPGTRLLVL.

This CDR3 reads CASSSMTGGNQPQHF. CDR3 DNA sequence: TGTGCCAGCAGCTCAATGACAGGGGGCAATCAGCCCCAGCATTTT. The chain recombines TRBV6-1 with TRBJ1-5; 8 bases map to TRBD1. The CDR3 has 15 residues. Germline values: CDR1 MNHNS, CDR2 SASEGT. Trimming cost V 6 bases and J 2 bases; bases outside gene matches: 6.

This chain connects TRBV5-5 to TRBJ2-5, with 9 nucleotides matching TRBD2. The CDR3 has 15 residues. CDR1 and CDR2 from the germline V gene are SGHKS and YYEKEE (reference sequence). V lost 0 bases to trimming and J lost 5 bases; unmatched junction nucleotides: 5. CDR3 region: CASSLGGGARETQYF. The CDR3 DNA sequence: TGTGCCAGCAGCTTGGGCGGGGGGGCACGCGAGACCCAGTACTTC.

The chain carries TRBV19 and TRBJ1-1; no clear D gene. V gave up 5 bases and J gave up 4 bases, with 14 bases separating them. This CDR3 spans 14 amino acids. Germline V gene data show CDR1 as LNHDA and CDR2 as SQIVND (reference sequence). The chain's CDR3 is CASSLGEMGTEAFF. CDR3 in DNA: TGTGCCAGTAGTTTAGGAGAGATGGGCACTGAAGCTTTCTTT.

The CDR3 sequence: CASSDRNYEQYF. For the CDR3, the DNA is TGTGCCAGTAGTGACCGGAACTACGAGCAGTACTTC. The chain combines TRBV19 with TRBJ2-7, with no clear D. Germline CDR1 is LNHDA and CDR2 is SQIVND (reference sequence). V lost 5 bases, J lost 3 bases, and 8 bases lay in between. The CDR3 is 12 residues long.

The chain links TRBV18 to TRBJ1-6, with D possibly matching TRBD1 (6 bases). Germline V CDR1 and CDR2: KGHSH, LQKENI. Trimming shortened V by 3 bases and J by 2 bases, and 14 bases separated the two germline ends. The CDR3 totals 17 residues. The CDR3 region is CASSPVSRGAYNSPLHF. The CDR3 DNA reads TGTGCCAGCTCACCTGTTAGCAGGGGAGCCTATAATTCACCCCTCCACTTT.

The chain uses TRBV7-2 and TRBJ1-2; D not certain. CDR3 length equals 12 residues. In germline, CDR1 is SGHTA, CDR2 FQGNSA. Trimming took 0 bases from V and 8 from J, leaving 7 bases between them. The CDR3 spells CASSLASWGYTF. CDR3 nucleotides: TGTGCCAGCAGCTTAGCGTCTTGGGGCTACACCTTC.

The rearrangement links TRBV7-9 to TRBJ1-3, with TRBD1 matching over 8 bases. V dropped 1 base and J dropped 2; count of bases not matched to a gene: 1. The CDR3 has 15 residues. Germline loops: CDR1 SEHNR, CDR2 FQNEAQ (reference sequence). CDR3 sequence reads: CASSLVQGAGNTIYF. CDR3 nucleotide sequence: TGTGCCAGCAGCTTAGTACAGGGGGCTGGAAACACCATATATTTT.

The V call is TRBV10-2, the J call TRBJ1-5; D gene uncertain. The germline V and J ends were trimmed by 3 bases and 0 bases, with 6 bases remaining between them. The CDR3 has 14 residues. The germline V gene encodes CDR1 WSHSY and CDR2 SAAADI. This CDR3 reads CASSEAGSNQPQHF. As DNA, the CDR3 is TGCGCCAGCAGTGAAGCTGGTAGCAATCAGCCCCAGCATTTT.

The V call is TRBV5-1, the J call TRBJ1-1; D is possibly TRBD1 (5 bases). This CDR3 is 15 amino acids long. Germline-derived CDR1 and CDR2 are SGHRS and YFSETQ. V lost 3 bases and J 0 bases, leaving 12 bases between the germline ends. The DNA of the CDR3 is TGCGCCAGCAGCTCGTCGGGGCCCATGAACACTGAAGCTTTCTTT. Translating gives CASSSSGPMNTEAFF.

The chain uses TRBV16 and TRBJ2-4; D remains unclear. The CDR3 length is 11 residues. Germline V gene lookup returns CDR1 KGHSY and CDR2 FQNENV. Between the trimmed V and J ends, which lost 2 bases and 5 bases, there was a span of 1 base. CDR3 DNA sequence: TGTGCCAGCAGCCAAGAAAACATTCAGTACTTC. It is translated as CASSQENIQYF.

A note on this clone: Mismatch with germline at one junction end may stem from a read error. J is TRBJ1-6 and V is TRBV6-1, with D uncertain. CDR3 length: 12 amino acids. Per germline, CDR1 MNHNS and CDR2 SASEGT. CDR3 loop: CAISVRGSALHF. The CDR3 DNA follows: TGTGCCATCAGTGTAAGAGGTTCAGCCCTCCACTTT.

A few counts support this clone. The rearrangement joins TRBV27 to TRBJ2-1; possibly TRBD1 or TRBD2 for D (5 bases each). V was cut by 1 base and J by 0 bases, with 10 bases left in between. Germline loops: CDR1 MNHEY, CDR2 SMNVEV (reference sequence). The CDR3 is made up of 16 amino acids. CDR3 loop: CASSLYRGISYNEQFF. CDR3 DNA: TGTGCCAGCAGTTTATACCGGGGCATCTCCTACAATGAGCAGTTCTTC.